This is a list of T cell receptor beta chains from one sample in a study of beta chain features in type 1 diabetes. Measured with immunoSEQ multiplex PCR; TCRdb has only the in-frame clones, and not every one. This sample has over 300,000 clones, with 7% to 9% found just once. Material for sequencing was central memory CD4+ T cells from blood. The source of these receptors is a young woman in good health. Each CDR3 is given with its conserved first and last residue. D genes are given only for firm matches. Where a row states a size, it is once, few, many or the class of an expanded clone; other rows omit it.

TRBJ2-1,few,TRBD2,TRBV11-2,TGTGCCAGCAGCCCTGGGACTAGCGGGAGAGGATACTACAATGAGCAGTTCTTC,CASSPGTSGRGYYNEQFF
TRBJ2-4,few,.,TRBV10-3,TGTGCCATCAGTGATCCGGGGACAAACATTCAGTACTTC,CAISDPGTNIQYF
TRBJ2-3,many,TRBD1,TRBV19,TGTGCCAGTGGTGGACAGGCCACAGATACGCAGTATTTT,CASGGQATDTQYF
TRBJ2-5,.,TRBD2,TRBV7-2,TGTGCCAGCAGCACCCGAGCAGGCTATGGGGCGGGAGGGCCCGGGACCCAGTACTTC,CASSTRAGYGAGGPGTQYF
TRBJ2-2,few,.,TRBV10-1,TGCGCCAGCAGTGTCTCGGGACACGCGAACACCGGGGAGCTGTTTTTT,CASSVSGHANTGELFF
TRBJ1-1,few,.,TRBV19,TGTGCCAGTAGGCCCGGGACGGGAGGCGGAAACACTGAAGCTTTCTTT,CASRPGTGGGNTEAFF
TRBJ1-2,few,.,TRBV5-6,TGTGCCAGCAGCCGAAAGGACGGCTACTATGGCTACACCTTC,CASSRKDGYYGYTF
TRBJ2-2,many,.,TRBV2,TGTGCCAGCAGAGAGACAGGTCCCGGGGAGCTGTTTTTT,CASRETGPGELFF
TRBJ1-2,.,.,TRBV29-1,TGCAGCGTTGAGGGTGAGGGTTACTATGGCTACACCTTC,CSVEGEGYYGYTF
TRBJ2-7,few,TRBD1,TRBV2,TGTGCCAGCAGGAGGGACAGGGGTACCCACGAGCAGTACTTC,CASRRDRGTHEQYF
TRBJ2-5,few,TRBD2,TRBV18,TGTGCCAGCTCACCGTTGACTAGCGGGAACGGAGAGACCCAGTACTTC,CASSPLTSGNGETQYF
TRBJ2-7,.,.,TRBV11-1,TGTGCCAGCAGCGCCGGGAAAAGGGGCTCCTACGAGCAGTACTTC,CASSAGKRGSYEQYF
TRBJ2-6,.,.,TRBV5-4,TGTGCCAGCAGCTTGGCAGGTGGGGCCAACGTCCTGACTTTC,CASSLAGGANVLTF
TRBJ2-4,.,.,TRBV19,TGTGCCAGTAGCTCTAGCGTGGCCAAAAACATTCAGTACTTC,CASSSSVAKNIQYF
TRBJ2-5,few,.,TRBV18,TGTGCCAGCTCGGGAGCGGCGTACCAAGAGACCCAGTACTTC,CASSGAAYQETQYF
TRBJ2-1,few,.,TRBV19,TGTGCCAGTAGTACACCACCTTCCGACAATGAGCAGTTCTTC,CASSTPPSDNEQFF
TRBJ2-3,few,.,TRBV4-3,TGCGCCAGCAGCCAAGTTGATCGGGCTAGCACAGATACGCAGTATTTT,CASSQVDRASTDTQYF
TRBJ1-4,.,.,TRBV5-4,TGTGCCAGCAGCGATTGGGGTTTTAGTGAAAAACTGTTTTTT,CASSDWGFSEKLFF
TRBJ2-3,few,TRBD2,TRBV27,TGTGCCAGCAGTTTCTCTAGCGGGGGAGATACGCAGTATTTT,CASSFSSGGDTQYF
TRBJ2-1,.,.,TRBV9,TGTGCCAGCAGCGTAGCTTTGCGGGGCTACAATGAGCAGTTCTTC,CASSVALRGYNEQFF
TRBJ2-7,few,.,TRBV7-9,TGTGCCAGCAGCGACACTAGTAAACCCTACGAGCAGTACTTC,CASSDTSKPYEQYF
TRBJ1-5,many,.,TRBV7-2,TGTGCCAGCAGCTTACAGTATAGCAATCAGCCCCAGCATTTT,CASSLQYSNQPQHF
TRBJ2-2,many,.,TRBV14,TGTGCCAGCAGCCAATCAGGGTCGCACACCGGGGAGCTGTTTTTT,CASSQSGSHTGELFF
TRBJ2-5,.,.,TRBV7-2,TGTGCCAGCAGCCGTAATGGCCCGGGTGGTGGAGAGACCCAGTACTTC,CASSRNGPGGGETQYF
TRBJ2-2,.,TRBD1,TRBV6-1,TGTGCCAGCAGTGGACGACAGGGGCGCCTTTTGCGTACCGGGGAGCTGTTTTTT,CASSGRQGRLLRTGELFF
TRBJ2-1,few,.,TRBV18,TGTGCCAGCTCACCCCTCTTCGGGGGAGTGGGCAATGAGCAGTTCTTC,CASSPLFGGVGNEQFF
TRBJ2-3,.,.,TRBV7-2,TGTGCCAGCAGCTTAGCGTTAGGTCGGGAGAGAGGAGATACGCAGTATTTT,CASSLALGRERGDTQYF
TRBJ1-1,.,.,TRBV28,TGTGCCAGCAGACTCAACACTGAAGCTTTCTTT,CASRLNTEAFF
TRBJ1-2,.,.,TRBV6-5,TGTGCCAGCAGCTCCCGCTCGGGAGGCTACACCTTC,CASSSRSGGYTF
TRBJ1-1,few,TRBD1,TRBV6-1,TGTGCCAGCAGAAGGGACAGATGGAACACTGAAGCTTTCTTT,CASRRDRWNTEAFF
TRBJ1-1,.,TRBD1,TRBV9,TGTGCCAGCAGCGTAGGGGGGACAGCAGACACTGAAGCTTTCTTT,CASSVGGTADTEAFF
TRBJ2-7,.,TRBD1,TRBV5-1,TGCGCCAGCAGCTTCCAGGGGGCATATGAGCAGTACTTC,CASSFQGAYEQYF
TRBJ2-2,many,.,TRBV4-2,TGTGCCAGCAGCCAAGATTCTATTAGCGGCGCGAACACCGGGGAGCTGTTTTTT,CASSQDSISGANTGELFF
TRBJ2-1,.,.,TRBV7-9,TGTGCCAGCAGCCTTATTGGCGGGGCAGGTCCCTACAATGAGCAGTTCTTC,CASSLIGGAGPYNEQFF
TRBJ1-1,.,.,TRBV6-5,TGTGCCAGCAGTTACTCGACAGGACTCACTGAAGCTTTCTTT,CASSYSTGLTEAFF
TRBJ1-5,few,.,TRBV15,TGTGCCACCAGCAGTTTCAGGGGTGGCCAGCCCCAGCATTTT,CATSSFRGGQPQHF
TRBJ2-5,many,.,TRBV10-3,TGTGCCATCAGCCGGGGCCAAGAGACCCAGTACTTC,CAISRGQETQYF
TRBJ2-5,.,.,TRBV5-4,TGTGCCAGCAGCTTGGTGCAGGGTGAGACCCAGTACTTC,CASSLVQGETQYF
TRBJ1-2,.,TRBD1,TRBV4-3,TGCGCCAGCAGCCAAGATGCCGGACAGGGCTATGGCTACACCTTC,CASSQDAGQGYGYTF
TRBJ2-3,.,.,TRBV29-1,TGCAGCGTTGGGGGGAGCGCAGATACGCAGTATTTT,CSVGGSADTQYF
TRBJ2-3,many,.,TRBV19,TGTGCCAGTAGTATCGAAGATACGCAGTATTTT,CASSIEDTQYF
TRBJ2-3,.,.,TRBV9,TGTGCCAGCAGCGTAGGTGGAGGGGGCGGAGATACGCAGTATTTT,CASSVGGGGGDTQYF
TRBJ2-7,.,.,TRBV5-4,TGTGCCAGCAGCTTGGGAAGCAGGGGATACGAGCAGTACTTC,CASSLGSRGYEQYF
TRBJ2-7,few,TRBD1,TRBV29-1,TGCAGCGCCATGGGACAGGGACACGAGCAGTACTTC,CSAMGQGHEQYF
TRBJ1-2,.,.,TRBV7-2,TGTGCCAGCAGCCTGTTGGCAGGGTCTTTGAACTATGGCTACACCTTC,CASSLLAGSLNYGYTF
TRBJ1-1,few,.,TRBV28,TGTGCCAGCAGTTTTGGGGATACTGAAGCTTTCTTT,CASSFGDTEAFF
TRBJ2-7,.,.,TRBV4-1,TGCGCCAGCAGCGGAGGGGGCGACCGTTTCTACGAGCAGTACTTC,CASSGGGDRFYEQYF
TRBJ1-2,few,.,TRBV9,TGTGCCAGCAGCGTCCAGGCAGGTGGGGCGAGGGGCTACACCTTC,CASSVQAGGARGYTF